A selection of T cell receptor beta chains follows, all from one sample in a study of T cell responses to AZD1222 COVID-19 vaccine. Produced via immunoSEQ multiplex PCR; TCRdb's table is partial and in-frame only. The table records approximately 170,000 clones, approximately 89% of them present only once. Sequenced here: peripheral blood, sampled on day 0 of AZD1222 vaccination. These receptors originate from an adult in good health. Each CDR3 is given with its conserved first and last residue. A D gene is named only where the DNA matches it firmly. The size entry is marked missing in some rows and otherwise reads once, few, many or a size class.

size,D,J,V,DNA,CDR3
few,.,TRBJ2-7,TRBV28,TGTGCCAGCAGTTTCGGCTGGGGCCACGAGCAGTACTTC,CASSFGWGHEQYF
few,.,TRBJ1-6,TRBV30,TGTGCCTGGAGTGTTTACTCGGGCGGGGGTTATAATTCACCCCTCCACTTT,CAWSVYSGGGYNSPLHF
.,.,TRBJ2-1,TRBV6-1,TGTGCCAGCAGTGAACTGGGCTCGATAGCCCCGAATGAGCAGTTCTTC,CASSELGSIAPNEQFF
.,.,TRBJ2-5,TRBV5-5,TGTGCCAGCAGCCAATACTGGACAGCTCAAGAGACCCAGTACTTC,CASSQYWTAQETQYF
.,.,TRBJ1-1,TRBV12-5,TGTGCTAGTGGTCAGAATAGGAACACTGAAGCTTTCTTT,CASGQNRNTEAFF
.,TRBD1,TRBJ2-7,TRBV19,TGTGCCAGTAGTGTCCCGGGACAGGGGAACGAGCAGTACTTC,CASSVPGQGNEQYF